These 20 T cell receptor beta chains were all obtained from the same sample, sequenced in a study of blood T cell repertoires in COVID-19. Clones were read by immunoSEQ multiplex PCR, and TCRdb kept only the in-frame ones, dropping some. The sample lists 100,000 to 150,000 clones, around 81% seen once, with about a sixth in the top ten. The sample consisted of peripheral blood. The receptors here all came from a young man with COVID-19, enrolled during active disease.

This clone has only a few counts. The rearrangement uses TRBV2 and TRBJ1-1; D not certain. V lost 8 bases and J lost 5, with 15 bases in between. There are 13 residues in the CDR3. The germline V gene encodes CDR1 SNHLY and CDR2 FYNNEI. The DNA for the CDR3 is TGTGCCAGCTCTCGGGGATTAGAAACTGAAGCTTTCTTT. Its protein is CASSRGLETEAFF.

As for this clone: Other nucleotide sequences in the sample specify the same CDR3. The J gene is TRBJ1-5, the V gene TRBV3-1 (or the pseudogene TRBV3-2); D gene unclear. CDR3 length: 12 amino acids. The germline V gene encodes CDR1 LGHDT and CDR2 YNNKEL (reference sequence). V gave up 5 bases and J gave up 4 bases, with 6 bases separating them. The DNA of the CDR3 is TGTGCCAGCAGCGACGGGAATCAGCCCCAGCATTTT. Translated: CASSDGNQPQHF.

V is TRBV20-1 and J is TRBJ2-1; D not certain. The germline V and J ends were trimmed by 5 bases and 5 bases, with 4 bases remaining between them. Per germline, CDR1 DFQATT and CDR2 SNEGSKA (reference sequence). This CDR3 region has 10 residues. CDR3 in amino acids: CSALDNEQFF. The CDR3 DNA reads TGCAGTGCTTTAGACAATGAGCAGTTCTTC.

This clone was detected a few times. The V and J genes are TRBV11-2 and TRBJ2-7, with 7 bases that match TRBD1. In germline, CDR1 is SGHAT, CDR2 FQNNGV. The CDR3 extends over 15 amino acids. The trim removed 1 base at V and 0 bases at J, leaving 3 bases unmatched. The CDR3 sequence: CASSLAQGFSYEQYF. The CDR3 DNA is TGTGCCAGCAGCTTAGCACAGGGGTTCTCCTACGAGCAGTACTTC.

The chain employs TRBV12-3 or TRBV12-4 and TRBJ1-3; D is unresolved. The CDR3 length is 11 residues. With 1 base removed from V and 11 bases from J, the gap between germline ends came to 6 bases. CDR3 region: CASSLGIAIYF. Written as DNA, the CDR3 is TGTGCCAGCAGTTTAGGTATCGCCATATATTTT.

The chain employs TRBV9 and TRBJ2-7, with a possible D match to TRBD1 (5 bases). The CDR3 runs 16 residues. The V gene's germline CDR1 is SGDLS and CDR2 YYNGEE. The V end lost 0 bases, the J end lost 5 bases, and 18 bases lay between the germline ends. CDR3 coding DNA: TGTGCCAGCAGCGTAGGTGTGTCAGGGCTTTTCCACGAGCAGTACTTC. Its translation: CASSVGVSGLFHEQYF.

This chain joins TRBV6-2 or TRBV6-3 and TRBJ2-5; 7 bases match TRBD1. The CDR3 is 14 residues long. V shed 4 bases, J shed 6 bases, and the junction held 8 bases outside the gene matches. Per germline, CDR1 MNHEY and CDR2 SVGEGT. The CDR3 here is CASSSPNRGQTQYF. In DNA, the CDR3 is TGTGCCAGCAGTTCTCCGAACAGGGGACAGACCCAGTACTTC.

This clone was seen only a few times. The chain links TRBV2 to TRBJ2-7; unclear D gene. Germline CDR1 reads SNHLY; CDR2 reads FYNNEI. The CDR3 is made up of 13 amino acids. V lost 2 bases, J lost 1 base, and 6 bases lay in between. CDR3 DNA sequence: TGTGCCAGCAGTGAACAGGCGTCCTACGAGCAGTACTTC. Amino acid sequence: CASSEQASYEQYF.

This clone was observed a few times. The rearrangement links TRBV28 to TRBJ1-5; 7 nucleotides match TRBD1. The V segment lost 10 bases and the J segment 2 bases; nucleotides outside the gene matches: 17. CDR3 size: 17 residues. CDR1 MDHEN and CDR2 SYDVKM come from the germline V gene. CDR3 sequence: CATWWAGGNVGNQPQHF. The CDR3 DNA is TGTGCCACATGGTGGGCAGGGGGAAATGTAGGCAATCAGCCCCAGCATTTT.

CDR3 coding DNA: TGTGCCATCAGTGCGGGGGGGACTCTTAATTACAATGAGCAGTTCTTC. Translating gives CAISAGGTLNYNEQFF. V and J are TRBV10-3 and TRBJ2-1, with 8 positions matching TRBD2. With V trimmed by 4 bases and J by 4 bases, 9 bases remained unmatched. The CDR3 is 16 amino acids. In germline, CDR1 is ENHRY, CDR2 SYGVKD.

J is TRBJ2-1 and V is TRBV10-3; 12 bases map to TRBD2. The germline CDR1 and CDR2 sequences are ENHRY and SYGVKD. The CDR3 is 15 amino acids. V trimming: 2 bases; J trimming: 8 bases; junction bases outside the gene matches: 4. The chain's CDR3 is CAISETSGGSHEQFF. CDR3 DNA: TGTGCCATCAGTGAGACTAGCGGGGGGTCCCATGAGCAGTTCTTC.

The chain recombines TRBV28 with TRBJ2-3; D perhaps matches TRBD2 (7 bases). This CDR3 comprises 15 residues. Trimming left V 1 base short and J 4 bases short, with 12 bases between. The germline V gene has CDR1 MDHEN and CDR2 SYDVKM. The CDR3 DNA sequence: TGTGCCAGCAGTTTATCAGGAGGGGGGGCAGATACGCAGTATTTT. Translation gives CASSLSGGGADTQYF.

This chain links TRBV10-3 with TRBJ1-5; TRBD1 might be the D (6 bases). This CDR3 has 13 amino acids. Trimming pared 7 bases from V and 5 bases from J, leaving 12 bases between. From germline, CDR1 is ENHRY and CDR2 SYGVKD. CDR3 residues: CAITQGRDQPQHF. CDR3 DNA sequence: TGTGCCATCACCCAGGGGCGAGATCAGCCCCAGCATTTT.

The chain joins TRBV27 to TRBJ1-4; 11 bases align to TRBD1. Germline CDR1 MNHEY, CDR2 SMNVEV (reference sequence). Germline trimming cut 5 bases from V and 5 bases from J; bases unmatched to any gene: 7. This CDR3 has 16 amino acids. The chain's CDR3 is CASSPRTGGRNEKLFF. The DNA for the CDR3 is TGTGCCAGCAGTCCCAGGACAGGGGGCCGGAATGAAAAACTGTTTTTT.

This chain uses TRBV6-6 with TRBJ2-1; 11 positions match TRBD2. Trimming cost V 5 bases and J 6 bases; bases outside gene matches: 6. This CDR3 region has 15 residues. Looked up from germline, CDR1 is MNHNY and CDR2 is SVGAGI (reference sequence). CDR3 sequence (DNA): TGTGCCAGCAGTCTCCTAGCGGGAGGTCGCAATGAGCAGTTCTTC. It specifies CASSLLAGGRNEQFF.

The rearrangement links TRBV27 to TRBJ1-4; D is unresolved. CDR3 length: 15 residues. Germline values: CDR1 MNHEY, CDR2 SMNVEV (reference sequence). V gave up 2 bases and J gave up 8 bases, with 15 bases separating them. CDR3 DNA: TGTGCCAGCAGTTTAGGAATGGGTCGAGGGGAAAAACTGTTTTTT. Its protein is CASSLGMGRGEKLFF.

Points on this clone: The sample contains more than one DNA sequence encoding this CDR3. The chain links TRBV27 to TRBJ2-7, with 14 nucleotides matching TRBD2. Trimming cost V 4 bases and J 5 bases; bases outside gene matches: 4. Per germline, CDR1 MNHEY and CDR2 SMNVEV (reference sequence). The CDR3 consists of 15 residues. The CDR3 DNA reads as TGTGCCAGCAGTTCGGGACTAGCGGGAGTTCACGAGCAGTACTTC. This encodes CASSSGLAGVHEQYF.

This clone has only one observation. The chain carries TRBV11-2 and TRBJ1-4, with D hard to call. Per germline, CDR1 SGHAT and CDR2 FQNNGV. The CDR3 covers 16 residues. Trimming removed 4 bases at V and 3 bases at J, with 15 bases between. Here the CDR3 DNA reads TGTGCCAGCAGCTCCGGGTCAGCTGGGTCTAATGAAAAACTGTTTTTT. Its translation is CASSSGSAGSNEKLFF.

The chain joins TRBV7-2 to TRBJ2-3, with 7 bases lining up with TRBD2. The V segment lost 3 bases and the J segment 4 bases; nucleotides outside the gene matches: 7. CDR1 is SGHTA and CDR2 is FQGNSA in the germline V gene. The CDR3 spans 15 residues. The CDR3 bases are TGTGCCAGCAGCTTCCGACTAGCACGAGCAGATACGCAGTATTTT. Protein: CASSFRLARADTQYF.

This sequence joins TRBV5-1 and TRBJ2-1, with 9 bases lining up with TRBD2. V gave up 0 bases and J gave up 0 bases; unmatched junction bases: 7. Germline CDR1 SGHRS, CDR2 YFSETQ. The CDR3 has 18 amino acids. CDR3 protein: CASSLEPSGANSYNEQFF. The CDR3 coding sequence is TGCGCCAGCAGCTTGGAACCTAGCGGGGCCAACTCCTACAATGAGCAGTTCTTC. The whole variable domain, remainder taken from reference TRBV5-1 and TRBJ2-1, is KAGVTQTPRYLIKTRGQQVTLSCSPISGHRSVSWYQQTPGQGLQFLFEYFSETQRNKGNFPGRFSGRQFSNSRSEMNVSTLELGDSALYLCASSLEPSGANSYNEQFFGPGTRLTVL.